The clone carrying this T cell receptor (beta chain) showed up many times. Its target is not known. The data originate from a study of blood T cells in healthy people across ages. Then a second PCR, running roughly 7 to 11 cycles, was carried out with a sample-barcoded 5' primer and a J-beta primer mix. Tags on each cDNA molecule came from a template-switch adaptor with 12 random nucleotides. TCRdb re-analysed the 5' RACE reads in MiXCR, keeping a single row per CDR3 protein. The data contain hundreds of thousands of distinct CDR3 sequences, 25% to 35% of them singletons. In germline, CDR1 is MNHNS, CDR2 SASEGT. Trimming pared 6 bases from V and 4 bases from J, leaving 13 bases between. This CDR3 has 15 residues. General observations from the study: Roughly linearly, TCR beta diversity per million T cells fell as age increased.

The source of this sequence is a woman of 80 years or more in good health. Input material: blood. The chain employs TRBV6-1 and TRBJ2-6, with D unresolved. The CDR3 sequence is CASSALEQGANVLTF. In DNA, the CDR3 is TGTGCCAGCAGCGCCCTTGAGCAAGGGGCCAACGTCCTGACTTTC.